Below, one T cell receptor (beta chain) is given with its context. Its antigen remains unidentified. This sample is drawn from a study of T-cell memory formation after mild COVID-19. CDR1 SNHLY and CDR2 FYNNEI come from the germline V gene. The CDR3 spans 12 residues. V lost 9 bases, J lost 4 bases, and 10 bases lay in between. TCRdb passed the 5' RACE reads through MiXCR, listing each CDR3 protein once. This sample has hundreds of thousands of distinct CDR3 sequences, with around 16% found just once. General study findings and limits: Some clones that responded were present in memory (sampled pre-infection), which suggests cross-reactive memory joined.

The gene calls are TRBV2 and TRBJ1-5; D is unclear. The sequence was obtained from an adult woman who had mild COVID-19 (a few samples of this study predate the infection). Cell type and time point are not known. Sequencing input: PBMCs or a T cell subset sorted from them (not recorded which). The DNA of the CDR3 is TGTGCCAGTGAGGACGTGAATCAGCCCCAGCATTTT. Translation gives CASEDVNQPQHF.